This T cell receptor (beta chain) appears in the sequencing data of a study of blood T cells in healthy people across ages. Turning to the study itself: Template switching caught about one barcoded beta molecule for each two T cells.

This clonotype was found many times. Its antigen is not identified. Points from the study as a whole: Significant beta diversity loss was already apparent by age approximately 42, declining roughly linearly.

The authors ran a second PCR of about 6 to 11 cycles using a sample-barcoded 5' primer and a J-beta primer mix. TCRdb called the 5' RACE reads again in MiXCR, with one record for every CDR3 protein. The repertoire holds 800,000 or so distinct CDR3 sequences, with approximately 25% as singletons. The CDR3 spans 15 residues. CDR1 is MDHEN, CDR2 SYDVKM, per germline. V shed 7 bases and J shed 1 base, with 17 bases lying between them. Separately, the same data were catalogued under a study of T cells of mothers and their children.

Sequenced input: blood. V is TRBV28 and J is TRBJ2-7; D may match TRBD1 or TRBD2 (5 bases each). The source of this sequence is a boy between 5 and 17 years old in good health. This CDR3 reads CASTEGERYSYEQYF. DNA for the CDR3: TGTGCCAGCACCGAAGGGGAGAGATATTCCTACGAGCAGTACTTC.